This passage covers 20 T cell receptor beta chains from one sample sequenced in a study of blood T cell repertoires in COVID-19 (TCRdb year 2020). The library was produced with the immunoSEQ multiplex PCR assay. The table comes from immuneACCESS by way of TCRdb, which keeps in-frame sequences with V and J called. Part of the clones is missing from these tables; in studies checked, under half for an unresolved V gene and the rest for unknown reasons. Across this sample there are about 170,000 clones, with about four fifths seen only once. Clones ranked in the top ten supply about 8% of the sample. Sequenced material: peripheral blood. The receptors come from a middle-aged man who had recovered from COVID-19.

The V and J genes are TRBV4-2 and TRBJ2-1, with D possibly matching TRBD2 (5 bases). The ends were cut back, 8 bases at V and 10 bases at J, with 15 bases in the middle. This CDR3 has 12 amino acids. Germline V gene sequence: CDR1 LGHNA, CDR2 YNFKEQ. The chain's CDR3 is CASASGFGEQFF. CDR3 coding DNA: TGTGCCAGCGCCTCGGGGTTCGGAGAGCAGTTCTTC.

The rearrangement joins TRBV28 to TRBJ1-2, with D possibly being TRBD1 (6 bases). Per the germline V gene, CDR1 is MDHEN and CDR2 is SYDVKM. The germline V and J ends were trimmed by 5 bases and 2 bases, with 12 bases remaining between them. This CDR3 comprises 14 residues. The CDR3 sequence is CASSPGQRNYGYTF. CDR3 nucleotide sequence: TGTGCCAGCAGTCCAGGACAGCGCAACTATGGCTACACCTTC.

The chain joins TRBV5-4 to TRBJ1-2; 8 bases are shared with TRBD1. The trim removed 4 bases at V and 2 bases at J, leaving 1 base unmatched. The CDR3 spans 13 residues. Germline-derived CDR1 and CDR2 are SGHNT and YYREEE (reference sequence). The CDR3 spells CASSGQGNYGYTF. The CDR3 DNA sequence: TGTGCCAGCAGCGGACAGGGAAACTATGGCTACACCTTC.

The gene calls are TRBV24-1 and TRBJ2-2, with D maybe TRBD2 (5 bases). Germline loops: CDR1 KGHDR, CDR2 SFDVKD. This CDR3 is 16 amino acids long. V was shortened by 3 bases and J by 3 bases, with 13 bases between the two germline ends. The CDR3 DNA follows: TGTGCCACCAGTGATCCCACTCCGGGGTACACCGGGGAGCTGTTTTTT. It yields the protein CATSDPTPGYTGELFF.

V and J are TRBV4-3 and TRBJ1-1; no firm D call. This CDR3 has 13 residues. Trimming took off 1 base at V and 11 bases at J, with 14 bases between the two ends. Germline assignment: CDR1 LGHNA and CDR2 YSLEER. The CDR3 is CASSQGSRVRAFF. CDR3 coding DNA: TGCGCCAGCAGCCAAGGTTCGAGGGTGAGGGCTTTCTTT.

This clone was seen once. The V and J genes are TRBV12-3 or TRBV12-4 and TRBJ2-7, with 9 positions matching TRBD1. This CDR3 spans 13 amino acids. Trimming cost V 1 base and J 5 bases; bases outside gene matches: 0. Here the CDR3 DNA reads TGTGCCAGCAGTTTAGGGACAGGGGACGAGCAGTACTTC. Its translation: CASSLGTGDEQYF.

This rearrangement joins TRBV11-2 to TRBJ2-7; D is undetermined. Per the germline V gene, CDR1 is SGHAT and CDR2 is FQNNGV. The CDR3 totals 13 residues. The V and J ends lost 0 bases and 4 bases respectively, with 7 bases between them. CDR3: CASSLDWSYEQYF. As DNA, the CDR3 is TGTGCCAGCAGCTTAGATTGGAGTTACGAGCAGTACTTC.

This clone was observed once. The CDR3 reads CASSTNTGTGGKTQYF. The CDR3 DNA follows: TGTGCCAGCAGCACAAATACCGGGACAGGGGGCAAGACCCAGTACTTC. This rearrangement joins TRBV3-1 (or the pseudogene TRBV3-2) to TRBJ2-5; 12 bases fit TRBD1. Unmatched junction bases numbered 10, after V lost 5 bases and J lost 6 bases. This CDR3 contains 16 residues. The germline V gene encodes CDR1 LGHDT and CDR2 YNNKEL (reference sequence).

A single count supports this clone. V and J are TRBV6-2 or TRBV6-3 and TRBJ2-5; a possible D gene is TRBD1 (5 bases). Looked up from germline, CDR1 is MNHEY and CDR2 is SVGEGT. The CDR3 totals 15 residues. Trimming stripped 3 bases from V and 5 bases from J, with 16 bases between. The CDR3 DNA sequence: TGTGCCAGCAGTTATACAGGCCGGCAGGAGGAGACCCAGTACTTC. This encodes CASSYTGRQEETQYF.

The chain uses TRBV11-2 and TRBJ2-5, with 7 bases aligning to TRBD1. In germline, CDR1 is SGHAT, CDR2 FQNNGV. Unmatched junction bases numbered 10, after V lost 7 bases and J lost 2 bases. The CDR3 extends over 15 amino acids. CDR3 nucleotides: TGTGCCAGCACCTCTGGTCGCAGGGGGCAAGAGACCCAGTACTTC. This codes for CASTSGRRGQETQYF. The entire variable domain, with the rest obtained from reference TRBV11-2 and TRBJ2-5, is as follows: EAGVAQSPRYKIIEKRQSVAFWCNPISGHATLYWYQQILGQGPKLLIQFQNNGVVDDSQLPKDRFSAERLKGVDSTLKIQPAKLEDSAVYLCASTSGRRGQETQYFGPGTRLLVL.

The chain recombines TRBV21-1 with TRBJ2-1; whether TRBD1, the table's D call, matches the DNA was not checked. TRBV21-1 is annotated as a pseudogene. The CDR3 length is 16 residues. The CDR3 region is CASSKGGTGGFDEQFF. The CDR3 DNA reads as TGTGCCAGCAGCAAAGGGGGGACAGGGGGCTTCGATGAGCAGTTCTTC.

The CDR3 DNA follows: TGTGCCAGCAGTTATGGCGGCAGACCTAATGAAAAACTGTTTTTT. As protein: CASSYGGRPNEKLFF. V is TRBV6-2 or TRBV6-3 and J is TRBJ1-4, with unresolved D. From germline, CDR1 is MNHEY and CDR2 SVGEGT. The CDR3 length is 15 residues. V was shortened by 3 bases and J by 3 bases, with 11 bases between the two germline ends.

This chain joins TRBV3-1 (or the pseudogene TRBV3-2) and TRBJ1-6; D remains unclear. With 5 bases removed from V and 10 bases from J, the gap between germline ends came to 21 bases. Germline CDR1 LGHDT, CDR2 YNNKEL (reference sequence). The CDR3 loop spans 16 amino acids. This CDR3 reads CASSRSPAVRGSPLHF. The CDR3 DNA is TGTGCCAGCAGCAGATCCCCGGCAGTTCGAGGGTCACCCCTCCACTTT.

The rearrangement uses TRBV2 and TRBJ1-3, with TRBD1 matching 7 bases. Germline CDR1 and CDR2: SNHLY and FYNNEI. V was pared by 5 bases and J by 0 bases, with 4 bases of the junction left unmatched. The CDR3 length is 15 residues. The CDR3, as DNA: TGTGCCAGCAGTTCTCGGACAGGCTCTGGAAACACCATATATTTT. It codes for CASSSRTGSGNTIYF. The full variable domain, with the rest looked up from reference TRBV2 and TRBJ1-3, is EPEVTQTPSHQVTQMGQEVILRCVPISNHLYFYWYRQILGQKVEFLVSFYNNEISEKSEIFDDQFSVERPDGSNFTLKIRSTKLEDSAMYFCASSSRTGSGNTIYFGEGSWLTVV.

The rearrangement links TRBV29-1 to TRBJ1-2; D is possibly TRBD1 (5 bases). The V end was cut by 6 bases, the J end by 0 bases, with 11 bases between. The CDR3 consists of 13 residues. Germline V gives CDR1 SQVTM, CDR2 ANQGSEA. The DNA of the CDR3 is TGCAGCGTATACGCAGGGTCTAACTATGGCTACACCTTC. Protein sequence: CSVYAGSNYGYTF. Based on the CDR3 plus reference TRBV29-1 and TRBJ1-2, the full variable domain is SAVISQKPSRDICQRGTSLTIQCQVDSQVTMMFWYRQQPGQSLTLIATANQGSEATYESGFVIDKFPISRPNLTFSTLTVSNMSPEDSSIYLCSVYAGSNYGYTFGSGTRLTVV.

The chain recombines TRBV9 with TRBJ2-7; D possibly corresponds to TRBD1 (6 bases). This CDR3 spans 14 amino acids. Germline V gives CDR1 SGDLS, CDR2 YYNGEE. V lost 4 bases and J 5 bases, leaving 16 bases between the germline ends. In nucleotides, the CDR3 is TGTGCCAGCAGCTTCGAAGGGGGTACCCACGAGCAGTACTTC. This encodes CASSFEGGTHEQYF.

J is TRBJ1-1 and V is TRBV6-1, with a tentative D call TRBD1 (5 bases). V lost 2 bases to trimming and J lost 3 bases, with 7 bases between them. This CDR3 contains 13 residues. The germline V gene has CDR1 MNHNS and CDR2 SASEGT. The CDR3: CASSEFRDTEAFF. The CDR3 nucleotides read TGTGCCAGCAGTGAATTCAGGGACACTGAAGCTTTCTTT.

The V gene is TRBV10-3, the J gene TRBJ1-3; TRBD1 agrees at 10 bases. V dropped 7 bases and J dropped 2; count of bases not matched to a gene: 8. Germline CDR1 reads ENHRY; CDR2 reads SYGVKD. The CDR3 extends over 16 amino acids. The chain's CDR3 is CAITPTGGITGNTIYF. The CDR3 DNA reads as TGTGCCATCACCCCGACAGGGGGCATTACTGGAAACACCATATATTTT.

The chain carries TRBV27 and TRBJ2-7; D possibly corresponds to TRBD1 (7 bases). Germline CDR1 and CDR2: MNHEY and SMNVEV (reference sequence). V was clipped by 3 bases and J by 4 bases, with 13 bases between them. The CDR3 consists of 14 residues. The CDR3 region is CASSFNRGGYEQYF. The CDR3 nucleotides read TGTGCCAGCAGTTTCAACAGGGGAGGATACGAGCAGTACTTC.

V gene TRBV6-2 or TRBV6-3 combines with J gene TRBJ2-7; D perhaps matches TRBD2 (6 bases). Trimming took off 2 bases at V and 4 bases at J, with 12 bases between the two ends. This CDR3 region has 14 residues. Germline CDR1 is MNHEY and CDR2 is SVGEGT. The CDR3 coding sequence is TGTGCCAGCAGTTACGGGGGACTGATATACGAGCAGTACTTC. This encodes CASSYGGLIYEQYF.